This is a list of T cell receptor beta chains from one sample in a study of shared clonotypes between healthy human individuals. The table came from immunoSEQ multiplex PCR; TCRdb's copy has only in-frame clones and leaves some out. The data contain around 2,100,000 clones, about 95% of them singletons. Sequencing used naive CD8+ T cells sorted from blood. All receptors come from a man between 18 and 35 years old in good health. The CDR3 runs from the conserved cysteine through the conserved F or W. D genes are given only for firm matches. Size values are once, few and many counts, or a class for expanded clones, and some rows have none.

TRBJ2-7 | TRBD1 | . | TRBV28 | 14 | TGTGCCAGCAGTTACACAGGGGGCCCCTACGAGCAGTACTTC | CASSYTGGPYEQYF
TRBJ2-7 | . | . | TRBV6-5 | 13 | TGTGCCAGCAGTTACGCGGCGGTTTCGGAGCAGTACTTC | CASSYAAVSEQYF
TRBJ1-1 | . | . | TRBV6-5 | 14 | TGTGCCAGCAGTTACAGCGGGAGAGGGACTGAAGCTTTCTTT | CASSYSGRGTEAFF
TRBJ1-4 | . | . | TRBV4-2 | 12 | TGTGCCAGCAGCCAAGGGGAAGGGAAACTGTTTTTT | CASSQGEGKLFF
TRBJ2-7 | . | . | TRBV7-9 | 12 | TGTGCCAGCGCGCAGTCCTCCTACGAGCAGTACTTC | CASAQSSYEQYF
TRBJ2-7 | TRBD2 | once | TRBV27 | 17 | TGTGCCAGCATGCCCGGACTAGCGGGAGAGGGGAGATACGAGCAGTACTTC | CASMPGLAGEGRYEQYF
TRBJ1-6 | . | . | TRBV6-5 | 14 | TGTGCCAGCAGTTTAGGCGGGGATAATTCACCCCTCCACTTT | CASSLGGDNSPLHF
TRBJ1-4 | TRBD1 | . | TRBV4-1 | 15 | TGCGCCAGCAGCCAAGATTGGACAGGGCTTGAAAAACTGTTTTTT | CASSQDWTGLEKLFF
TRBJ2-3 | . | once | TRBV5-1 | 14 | TGCGCCAGCAGTCTAACTCCGGGCACAGATACGCAGTATTTT | CASSLTPGTDTQYF
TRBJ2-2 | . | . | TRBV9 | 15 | TGTGCCAGCAGCGGAACAGAGAGTTACACCGGGGAGCTGTTTTTT | CASSGTESYTGELFF
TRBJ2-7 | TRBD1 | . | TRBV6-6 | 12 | TGTGCCACCGGGACAGGGTCGGGAGAGCAGTACTTC | CATGTGSGEQYF
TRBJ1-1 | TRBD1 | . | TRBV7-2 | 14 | TGTGCCAGCAGCCTGACAGGGGAGGGAGCTGAAGCTTTCTTT | CASSLTGEGAEAFF
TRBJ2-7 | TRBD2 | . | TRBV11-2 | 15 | TGTGCCAGCAGCTTCCCCGGACTAGCGGAGTACGAGCAGTACTTC | CASSFPGLAEYEQYF
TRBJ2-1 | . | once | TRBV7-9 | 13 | TGTGCCAGCAGCTTAGCTGGGTTGGATGAGCAGTTCTTC | CASSLAGLDEQFF
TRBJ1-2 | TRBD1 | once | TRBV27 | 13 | TGTGCCAGCAGTTTACAGGGGGTAGATGGCTACACCTTC | CASSLQGVDGYTF
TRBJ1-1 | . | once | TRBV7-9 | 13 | TGTGCCAGCAGCTTCGGGGGCAGCGCTGAAGCTTTCTTT | CASSFGGSAEAFF
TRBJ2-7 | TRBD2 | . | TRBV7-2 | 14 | TGTGCCAGCAGGCCCGGGACTAGCGGCTACGAGCAGTACTTC | CASRPGTSGYEQYF
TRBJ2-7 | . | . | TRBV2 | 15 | TGTGCCAGCAGTGAAAGAGCGGGCGCTCCCTACGAGCAGTACTTC | CASSERAGAPYEQYF
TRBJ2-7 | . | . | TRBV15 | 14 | TGTGCCACCAGCAGTGGGCGGGCCCTCTACGAGCAGTACTTC | CATSSGRALYEQYF
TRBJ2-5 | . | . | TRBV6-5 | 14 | TGTGCCAGCAGTTACAGTCCGGATCAAGAGACCCAGTACTTC | CASSYSPDQETQYF
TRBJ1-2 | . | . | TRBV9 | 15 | TGTGCCAGCAGCCTCCCGAGGGCACCCAGGTATGGCTACACCTTC | CASSLPRAPRYGYTF
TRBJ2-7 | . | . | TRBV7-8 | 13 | TGTGCCAGCAGCTCCCCTAGTTCTTACGAGCAGTACTTC | CASSSPSSYEQYF